These 9 T cell receptor beta chains were sequenced from one sample in a study of Graves' ophthalmopathy and Graves' hyperthyroidism. TCR beta CDR3 regions were amplified from RNA transcripts. HTBI-primed RT-PCR formed the first round, and a multiplex PCR formed the second. One entry per CDR3 protein, called by TCRdb with MiXCR from the multiplex PCR reads. The table records about 400,000 distinct CDR3 sequences, 15% of them present only once. Sequencing was performed on peripheral blood. These receptors all come from a woman aged 18 to 35 with stable Graves' hyperthyroidism.

Remarks on this clonotype: Being one base from a much bigger clone, this may be a read error. Because it lacks the conserved phenylalanine or tryptophan at the end, this CDR3 is likely a read error. This CDR3 is CASSFGGLGLYEQYY. The CDR3 nucleotides are TGTGCCAGCAGCTTCGGGGGGCTTGGGCTCTACGAGCAGTACTAC. This chain uses TRBV5-6 with TRBJ2-7; a possible D gene is TRBD2 (7 bases). V was clipped by 2 bases and J by 3 bases, with 15 bases between them. The V gene's germline CDR1 is SGHDT and CDR2 YYEEEE. The CDR3 is 15 amino acids.

This clonotype was observed at least ten times. The V gene is TRBV19, the J gene TRBJ1-6, with D tentatively TRBD1 (6 bases). Trimming pared 3 bases from V and 8 bases from J, leaving 23 bases between. This CDR3 has 18 residues. Germline lookup yields CDR1 LNHDA and CDR2 SQIVND (reference sequence). The CDR3 nucleotides are TGTGCCAGTAGTATTGCTGGTCCCCTACAGGGTTTGCATTCACCCCTCCACTTT. It translates to CASSIAGPLQGLHSPLHF. The whole variable domain, remainder taken from reference TRBV19 and TRBJ1-6, is DGGITQSPKYLFRKEGQNVTLSCEQNLNHDAMYWYRQDPGQGLRLIYYSQIVNDFQKGDIAEGYSVSREKKESFPLTVTSAQKNPTAFYLCASSIAGPLQGLHSPLHFGNGTRLTVT.

This sequence joins TRBV11-2 and TRBJ2-5, with D tentatively TRBD1 or TRBD2 (6 bases each). This CDR3 spans 16 amino acids. V was pared by 5 bases and J by 1 base, with 17 bases between. Germline CDR1 and CDR2: SGHAT and FQNNGV. The CDR3 region is CASSQGMGGGQETQYF. DNA of the CDR3: TGTGCCAGCAGCCAGGGAATGGGGGGCGGCCAAGAGACCCAGTACTTC.

The chain carries TRBV7-9 and TRBJ1-2; D is possibly TRBD1 (6 bases). The V gene lost 2 bases and the J gene lost 2 bases, with 12 bases spanning the gap. Germline V lookup: CDR1 SEHNR, CDR2 FQNEAQ (reference sequence). There are 15 residues in the CDR3. For the CDR3, the DNA is TGTGCCAGCAGCTTAAACCAGGGGATGAACTATGGCTACACCTTC. Protein: CASSLNQGMNYGYTF.

This clonotype was recorded many times. The rearrangement uses TRBV20-1 and TRBJ1-3; D remains ambiguous. The CDR3 totals 12 residues. Germline values: CDR1 DFQATT, CDR2 SNEGSKA (reference sequence). V gave up 5 bases and J gave up 4 bases, with 9 bases separating them. In DNA, the CDR3 is TGCAGTGCTGGACTTGGGGGAAACACCATATATTTT. It is translated as CSAGLGGNTIYF.

In its sample, this clonotype was seen a few times. This chain joins TRBV10-3 and TRBJ2-5; D is possibly TRBD2 (5 bases). Trimming stripped 3 bases from V and 5 bases from J, with 13 bases between. The CDR3 loop spans 14 amino acids. Germline CDR1 ENHRY, CDR2 SYGVKD. In DNA form, the CDR3 reads TGTGCCATCAGTGAACAAGGCACGGGGGAGACCCAGTACTTC. This sequence encodes CAISEQGTGETQYF.

The chain employs TRBV6-1 and TRBJ2-5; TRBD2 agrees at 11 bases. After removal of 8 bases from V and 5 bases from J, the junction contained 4 bases not matched to a gene. Germline CDR1 and CDR2: MNHNS and SASEGT. The length of the CDR3 is 13 residues. The CDR3 DNA is TGTGCCAGCCATACTAGCGGGAGCGAGACCCAGTACTTC. This translates into CASHTSGSETQYF.

The chain has TRBV6-5 and TRBJ2-7; either TRBD1 or TRBD2 may fit D (5 bases each). Germline CDR1 MNHEY, CDR2 SVGAGI. Trimming took off 2 bases at V and 2 bases at J, with 13 bases between the two ends. This CDR3 comprises 15 residues. The CDR3 sequence: CASSYHGDGTYEQYF. In DNA form, the CDR3 reads TGTGCCAGCAGTTACCACGGGGACGGGACCTACGAGCAGTACTTC.

This clonotype was seen ten or more times. V and J are TRBV10-3 and TRBJ1-5; D gene ambiguous. The CDR3 covers 16 residues. The V gene's germline CDR1 is ENHRY and CDR2 SYGVKD. Trimming removed 3 bases from V and 0 bases from J, with 12 bases in between. The CDR3 DNA is TGTGCCATCAGTGACGGAACCACATATAGCAATCAGCCCCAGCATTTT. Protein: CAISDGTTYSNQPQHF.